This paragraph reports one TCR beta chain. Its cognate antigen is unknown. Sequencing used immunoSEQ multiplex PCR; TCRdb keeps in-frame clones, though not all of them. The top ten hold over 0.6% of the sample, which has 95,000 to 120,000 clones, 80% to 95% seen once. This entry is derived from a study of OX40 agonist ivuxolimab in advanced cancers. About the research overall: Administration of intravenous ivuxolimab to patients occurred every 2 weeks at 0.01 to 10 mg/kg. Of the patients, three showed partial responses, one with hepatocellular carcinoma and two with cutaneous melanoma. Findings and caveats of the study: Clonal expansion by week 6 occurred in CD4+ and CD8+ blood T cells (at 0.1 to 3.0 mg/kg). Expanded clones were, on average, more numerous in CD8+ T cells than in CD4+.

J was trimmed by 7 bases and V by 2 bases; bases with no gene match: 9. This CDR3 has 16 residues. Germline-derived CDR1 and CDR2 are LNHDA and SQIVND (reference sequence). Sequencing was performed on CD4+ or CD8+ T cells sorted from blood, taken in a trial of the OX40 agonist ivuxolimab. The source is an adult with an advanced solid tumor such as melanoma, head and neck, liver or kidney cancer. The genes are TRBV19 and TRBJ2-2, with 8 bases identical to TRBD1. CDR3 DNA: TGTGCCAGTAGTATAATGACAGGGGCAGGATTCGGGGAGCTGTTTTTT. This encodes CASSIMTGAGFGELFF.